Listed below are T cell receptor beta chains from one sample, sequenced in a study of early T cells in non-severe SARS-CoV-2 infection. TCRdb re-analysed the 5' RACE reads in MiXCR, keeping a single row per CDR3 protein. This table holds approximately 60,000 distinct CDR3 sequences, approximately 12% found once. Source material: whole blood. All receptors derive from an adult who was a healthcare worker with PCR-confirmed SARS-CoV-2 infection or an uninfected control (not recorded which). Both conserved end residues are part of each CDR3. A D gene is named only where the DNA matches it firmly. Where a row states a size, it is once, few, many or the class of an expanded clone; other rows omit it.

many,TRBJ2-3,TRBV7-2,TRBD1,CASSLARGRQGADTQYF,TGTGCCAGCAGCTTAGCCCGGGGAAGACAGGGTGCAGATACGCAGTATTTT
NA,TRBJ1-1,TRBV12-3/TRBV12-4,TRBD1,CASIPHESQGAFMNTEAFF,TGTGCCAGCATCCCCCACGAATCACAGGGGGCATTTATGAACACTGAAGCTTTCTTT
few,TRBJ2-5,TRBV5-4,TRBD1,CASSLTGDRETQYF,TGTGCCAGCAGCTTGACAGGGGACAGGGAGACCCAGTACTTC
once,TRBJ2-3,TRBV6-5,NA,CASSYSVNLVFVYTQYF,TGTGCCAGCAGTTACTCAGTAAACTTGGTGTTTGTTTATACGCAGTATTTT
few,TRBJ2-2,TRBV27,NA,CASSPSYVGDTGELFF,TGTGCCAGCAGTCCCTCTTACGTGGGAGACACCGGGGAGCTGTTTTTT
many,TRBJ2-7,TRBV20-1,TRBD1,CSADRRQGASEQYF,TGCAGTGCCGATCGGAGACAGGGGGCCTCCGAGCAGTACTTC
NA,TRBJ2-1,TRBV6-5,NA,CASRVSSYNEQFF,TGTGCCAGCAGGGTGAGCTCCTACAATGAGCAGTTCTTC
many,TRBJ2-7,TRBV10-1,NA,CASSESGSYEQYF,TGCGCCAGCAGTGAGTCGGGGTCTTACGAGCAGTACTTC
few,TRBJ2-7,TRBV20-1,NA,CSAVTGTYEQYF,TGCAGTGCTGTGACTGGGACCTACGAGCAGTACTTC
many,TRBJ2-3,TRBV2,NA,CATTSFGTDTQYF,TGTGCCACCACATCGTTCGGCACAGATACGCAGTATTTT
few,TRBJ2-3,TRBV19,TRBD2,CASSPRRGGARDTQYF,TGTGCCAGTAGTCCCCGCCGCGGGGGGGCGAGAGATACGCAGTATTTT
few,TRBJ2-7,TRBV18,TRBD1,CASSPPSDRAAYEQYF,TGTGCCAGCTCCCCCCCCTCGGACAGGGCCGCCTACGAGCAGTACTTC
NA,TRBJ1-1,TRBV19,TRBD1,CASSIVGQANTEAFF,TGTGCCAGTAGTATAGTCGGACAGGCGAACACTGAAGCTTTCTTT
many,TRBJ2-1,TRBV11-2,TRBD2,CASSFSGGASYNEQFF,TGTGCCAGCAGCTTCAGCGGGGGGGCCTCCTACAATGAGCAGTTCTTC
many,TRBJ2-3,TRBV10-3,TRBD1,CAISARDREGDTQYF,TGTGCCATCTCGGCTCGGGACAGGGAGGGGGATACGCAGTATTTT
many,TRBJ1-1,TRBV5-1,NA,CASGGGPGAEAFF,TGCGCCAGCGGGGGGGGCCCCGGGGCTGAAGCTTTCTTT
NA,TRBJ2-1,TRBV20-1,NA,CSASDRSNEQFF,TGCAGTGCTTCAGACAGGTCAAATGAGCAGTTCTTC
NA,TRBJ1-5,TRBV6-5,NA,CASQQGVDQPQHF,TGTGCCAGCCAGCAGGGTGTCGATCAGCCCCAGCATTTT
few,TRBJ2-3,TRBV7-2,TRBD2,CASSPGAGGPTDTQYF,TGTGCCAGCAGCCCAGGGGCGGGGGGGCCCACAGATACGCAGTATTTT
many,TRBJ2-7,TRBV6-2/TRBV6-3,NA,CASGAAYQTYEQYF,TGTGCCAGCGGCGCTGCATACCAAACCTACGAGCAGTACTTC
many,TRBJ1-2,TRBV29-1,NA,CSVGREVYGYTF,TGCAGCGTTGGGAGGGAGGTCTATGGCTACACCTTC
many,TRBJ2-7,TRBV11-2,NA,CASSLVGGSSYEQYF,TGTGCCAGCAGCTTAGTGGGGGGAAGCTCCTACGAGCAGTACTTC
many,TRBJ1-1,TRBV11-3,NA,CASSLDPNTEAFF,TGTGCCAGCAGCTTAGACCCGAACACTGAAGCTTTCTTT
NA,TRBJ2-7,TRBV28,NA,CASKASPILTYEQYF,TGTGCCAGCAAAGCTTCACCGATACTTACCTACGAGCAGTACTTC
few,TRBJ1-2,TRBV6-1,NA,CASSSEGGGYGYTF,TGTGCCAGCAGTTCAGAAGGAGGGGGCTATGGCTACACCTTC
few,TRBJ1-3,TRBV20-1,NA,CSASSGNTIYF,TGCAGTGCTAGCTCTGGAAACACCATATATTTT
many,TRBJ1-2,TRBV7-6,NA,CASSLATGPSVGGYTF,TGTGCCAGCAGCTTAGCCACCGGCCCGTCGGTGGGCGGCTACACCTTC
many,TRBJ2-7,TRBV6-1,NA,CASSAAQGRVVEQYF,TGTGCCAGCAGCGCCGCCCAGGGCAGGGTAGTCGAGCAGTACTTC
few,TRBJ2-2,TRBV30,NA,CAWWGPTKGGQENTGELFF,TGTGCCTGGTGGGGACCCACCAAGGGAGGACAGGAGAACACCGGGGAGCTGTTTTTT
few,TRBJ2-5,TRBV29-1,NA,CSVEDLPETQYF,TGCAGCGTTGAAGATCTCCCCGAGACCCAGTACTTC
NA,TRBJ2-5,TRBV29-1,NA,CSVEGGTQYF,TGCAGCGTTGAAGGGGGGACCCAGTACTTC
NA,TRBJ1-1,TRBV29-1,TRBD1,CSVEGARGQGAEAFF,TGCAGCGTTGAAGGGGCCCGGGGACAGGGGGCTGAAGCTTTCTTT
many,TRBJ2-7,TRBV7-9,NA,CASSSGVGYEQYF,TGTGCCAGCAGCTCGGGGGTTGGCTACGAGCAGTACTTC
few,TRBJ2-1,TRBV20-1,NA,CSARGTSIGVQFF,TGCAGTGCTAGAGGGACTTCGATAGGAGTCCAGTTCTTC
many,TRBJ1-1,TRBV10-3,TRBD1,CAIRGTDRGTEAFF,TGTGCCATCAGGGGGACCGACAGGGGGACTGAAGCTTTCTTT
NA,TRBJ1-1,TRBV6-6,NA,CASSSRAQGKAFF,TGTGCCAGCAGTTCCCGGGCCCAGGGGAAAGCTTTCTTT
NA,TRBJ1-2,TRBV20-1,NA,CSAREGWGSYGYTF,TGCAGTGCTAGAGAAGGGTGGGGATCCTATGGCTACACCTTC
many,TRBJ1-1,TRBV6-6,NA,CASSYSPGLNTEAFF,TGTGCCAGCAGTTACTCCCCGGGCCTTAACACTGAAGCTTTCTTT
few,TRBJ1-2,TRBV7-9,NA,CASSTETENGYTF,TGTGCCAGCAGCACGGAAACGGAGAATGGCTACACCTTC
many,TRBJ2-3,TRBV11-3,NA,CASSAGGGVTDTQYF,TGTGCCAGCAGCGCGGGCGGGGGCGTAACAGATACGCAGTATTTT